The sequence of this TCR beta chain was determined in a study of beta chain features in type 1 diabetes. Findings and caveats of the study: Sequencing of cDNA might inflate the share of cells that strongly express TCR.

Expressed TCRB transcripts were sequenced because the isolated RNA had all been reverse transcribed beforehand. TCRdb's table, derived via immunoSEQ multiplex PCR, lists solely in-frame clones and lacks some. The data hold around 44,000 clones, with just over 50% observed a single time. About this clone: Its antigen is not identified.

CDR1 and CDR2 (germline): MNHEY, SVGAGI. The ends were cut back, 2 bases at V and 0 bases at J, with 13 bases in the middle. This CDR3 is 16 amino acids long. V and J are TRBV6-5 and TRBJ1-1, with D maybe TRBD1 (5 bases). This TCR came from a young woman in good health. Sequenced sample: Tregs from blood. The CDR3 DNA follows: TGTGCCAGCAGTTACCCACCAGACAGCTTGAACACTGAAGCTTTCTTT. Amino acid sequence: CASSYPPDSLNTEAFF.